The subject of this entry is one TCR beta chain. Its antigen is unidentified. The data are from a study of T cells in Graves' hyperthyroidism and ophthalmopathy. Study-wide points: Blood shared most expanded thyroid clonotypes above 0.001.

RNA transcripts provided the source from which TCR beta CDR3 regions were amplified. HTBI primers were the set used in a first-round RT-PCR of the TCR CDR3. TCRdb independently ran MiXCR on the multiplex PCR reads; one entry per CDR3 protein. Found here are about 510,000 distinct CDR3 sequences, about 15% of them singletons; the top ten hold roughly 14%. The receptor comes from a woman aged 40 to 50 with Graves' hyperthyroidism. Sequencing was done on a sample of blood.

CDR3 nucleotide sequence: TGCGCCAGCAGCCCCGTGGCAGGTTCTGGAGAGACCCAGTACTTC. Encoded protein: CASSPVAGSGETQYF. The V and J genes are TRBV5-1 and TRBJ2-5; D remains ambiguous. Trimming removed 4 bases from V and 4 bases from J, with 17 bases in between. There are 15 residues in the CDR3. Germline-derived CDR1 and CDR2 are SGHRS and YFSETQ.